The 31 T cell receptor beta chains listed next were all sequenced from one sample in a study of spatial heterogeneity in lung cancer. TCRdb fed the 5' RACE reads into MiXCR, producing one record per CDR3 protein. The sample includes about 120,000 distinct CDR3 sequences, 9.5% to 15% of them seen just once. The time point denotes: blood at routine non-recurrence follow-up after resection. Whole RNA came from tumor, nontumor lung or frozen PBMC and was sequenced without being sorted. Sequenced material: PBMCs, taken at follow-up. These receptors all come from a male donor with early-stage non-small cell lung cancer.

This clonotype was picked up many times. The chain's CDR3 is CSARADSYGYTF. For the CDR3, the DNA is TGCAGTGCTAGAGCCGACAGTTATGGCTACACCTTC. This chain uses TRBV20-1 with TRBJ1-2; D is perhaps TRBD1 (5 bases). The CDR3 spans 12 residues. With 1 base removed from V and 5 bases from J, the gap between germline ends came to 8 bases. Germline-derived CDR1 and CDR2 are DFQATT and SNEGSKA (reference sequence).

This clonotype was observed a handful of times. CDR3 nucleotide sequence: TGCAGTGCCTTACCCCCAGGAGACGGGACTGAAGCTTTCTTT. Residues: CSALPPGDGTEAFF. This chain uses TRBV20-1 with TRBJ1-1; D not resolved. V was pared by 6 bases and J by 5 bases, with 19 bases between. This CDR3 is built from 14 residues. Germline loops: CDR1 DFQATT, CDR2 SNEGSKA (reference sequence).

The chain recombines TRBV3-1 with TRBJ2-3; D is unresolved. The germline V gene encodes CDR1 LGHDT and CDR2 YNNKEL (reference sequence). Trimming stripped 4 bases from V and 3 bases from J, with 8 bases between. CDR3 length equals 13 residues. DNA of the CDR3: TGTGCCAGCAGCCCGCGCACAACAGATACGCAGTATTTT. Its protein product is CASSPRTTDTQYF.

This clonotype has a handful of counts. This sequence joins TRBV11-2 and TRBJ1-2; 7 bases are a match to TRBD1. The CDR3 length is 13 residues. J gave up 9 bases and V 1 base, and 5 bases lay outside the gene matches. CDR1 SGHAT and CDR2 FQNNGV come from the germline V gene. CDR3 nucleotide sequence: TGTGCCAGCAGCTTAGGGGACAGTATGCGCTACACCTTC. Its translation: CASSLGDSMRYTF.

This clonotype was picked up many times. The V call is TRBV29-1, the J call TRBJ2-7; either TRBD1 or TRBD2 may supply D (6 bases each). Trimming cost V 8 bases and J 1 base, with 18 bases left between them. Germline V CDR1 and CDR2: SQVTM, ANQGSEA. The CDR3 has 14 amino acids. The CDR3 nucleotides read TGCAGCTCCACGGGGGCAGGGGCGTCCTACGAGCAGTACTTC. Amino acid sequence: CSSTGAGASYEQYF.

The V call is TRBV5-1, the J call TRBJ2-2; a possible D gene is TRBD1 (6 bases). Germline V gene lookup returns CDR1 SGHRS and CDR2 YFSETQ. This CDR3 region has 14 residues. V lost 0 bases and J lost 5, with 8 bases in between. CDR3 coding DNA: TGCGCCAGCAGCTTGGCCGGGACAACCGGGGAGCTGTTTTTT. This codes for CASSLAGTTGELFF.

The sample holds many counts of this clonotype. The chain links TRBV5-1 to TRBJ2-5, with 14 bases aligning to TRBD2. The germline CDR1 and CDR2 sequences are SGHRS and YFSETQ. This CDR3 has 17 amino acids. The V and J ends lost 0 bases and 1 base, in that order; junction bases with no gene match: 2. The CDR3 loop reads CASSLAGTSGGQETQYF. As DNA, the CDR3 is TGCGCCAGCAGCTTGGCCGGGACTAGCGGGGGCCAAGAGACCCAGTACTTC.

This clonotype was seen ten or more times. J is TRBJ1-1 and V is TRBV4-1; perhaps TRBD1 as D (5 bases). The CDR3 is made up of 16 amino acids. Trimming removed 2 bases at V and 8 bases at J, with 21 bases between. The V gene's germline CDR1 is MGHRA and CDR2 YSYEKL. CDR3 amino acids: CASSQPLRERSREAFF. In nucleotides, the CDR3 is TGCGCCAGCAGCCAACCCCTCAGGGAACGGAGTAGAGAAGCTTTCTTT.

This clonotype was seen ten or more times. The V and J genes are TRBV5-5 and TRBJ1-5, with 9 bases matching TRBD1. Trimming removed 2 bases from V and 7 bases from J; junction bases left unmatched: 10. The CDR3 has 16 residues. Germline values: CDR1 SGHKS, CDR2 YYEKEE (reference sequence). CDR3: CASSFLLQGAGQPQHF. For the CDR3, the DNA is TGTGCCAGCAGCTTTTTGTTACAGGGGGCTGGGCAGCCCCAGCATTTT.

At least ten counts were recorded for this clonotype. The rearrangement joins TRBV10-3 to TRBJ2-6, with D perhaps matching TRBD2 (6 bases). The germline CDR1 and CDR2 sequences are ENHRY and SYGVKD. The CDR3 length is 22 residues. With 0 bases removed from V and 0 bases from J, the gap between germline ends came to 24 bases. CDR3 amino acids: CAISESIILGRDASSGANVLTF. The DNA for the CDR3 is TGTGCCATCAGTGAGTCTATTATTCTTGGGCGGGACGCGAGCTCTGGGGCCAACGTCCTGACTTTC.

The chain recombines TRBV18 with TRBJ2-5; D is undetermined. V lost 2 bases, J lost 5 bases, and 6 bases lay in between. CDR1 is KGHSH and CDR2 is LQKENI in the germline V gene. The CDR3 consists of 12 residues. The CDR3 sequence is CASSPKKETQYF. As DNA, the CDR3 is TGTGCCAGCTCACCAAAGAAGGAGACCCAGTACTTC.

This clonotype was counted only a few times. The chain's CDR3 is CASRGTGNPKSQPQHF. The CDR3 DNA sequence: TGTGCCAGCAGGGGGACAGGGAATCCCAAAAGTCAGCCCCAGCATTTT. The chain uses TRBV27 and TRBJ1-5; 9 nucleotides line up with TRBD1. V gave up 6 bases and J gave up 6 bases; unmatched junction bases: 12. The germline CDR1 and CDR2 sequences are MNHEY and SMNVEV (reference sequence). This CDR3 has 16 amino acids.

This clonotype occurred many times. This chain joins TRBV28 and TRBJ1-2, with TRBD1 identical over 7 bases. CDR1 and CDR2 from the germline V gene are MDHEN and SYDVKM. The J segment lost 6 bases and the V segment lost 3 bases, leaving 10 bases of the junction unmatched. The CDR3 is made up of 15 amino acids. CDR3 region: CASSFLTGKKDGYTF. Here the CDR3 DNA reads TGTGCCAGCAGTTTCTTGACAGGGAAGAAGGATGGCTACACCTTC.

CDR3 amino acids: CASSTYGQGGTEAFF. CDR3 DNA: TGTGCCAGCTCAACTTACGGACAGGGAGGCACTGAAGCTTTCTTT. The chain links TRBV18 to TRBJ1-1, with 8 bases aligning to TRBD1. Looked up from germline, CDR1 is KGHSH and CDR2 is LQKENI. The CDR3 has 15 amino acids. The V and J ends lost 5 bases and 4 bases, in that order; junction bases with no gene match: 9. Combining the CDR3 with reference TRBV18 and TRBJ1-1 gives the whole variable domain NAGVMQNPRHLVRRRGQEARLRCSPMKGHSHVYWYRQLPEEGLKFMVYLQKENIIDESGMPKERFSAEFPKEGPSILRIQQVVRGDSAAYFCASSTYGQGGTEAFFGQGTRLTVV.

This clonotype was counted at least ten times. The chain has TRBV6-6 and TRBJ2-7; D unclear. The CDR3 runs to 11 residues. Germline lookup yields CDR1 MNHNY and CDR2 SVGAGI (reference sequence). Deletions cut 10 bases from V and 9 bases from J, with 16 bases between. The CDR3 nucleotides read TGTGCCACATCTTCTACCGGCGTGCAGTACTTC. It is translated as CATSSTGVQYF.

This clonotype was counted ten times or more. V gene TRBV27 combines with J gene TRBJ1-1; weak D call: TRBD1 (5 bases). Deletions cut 6 bases from V and 3 bases from J, with 14 bases between. CDR1 is MNHEY, CDR2 SMNVEV, per germline (reference sequence). This CDR3 is built from 14 residues. CDR3 coding DNA: TGTGCCAGCAGCTCCCAGGGACGGGACACTGAAGCTTTCTTT. Its protein is CASSSQGRDTEAFF.

The sample holds many counts of this clonotype. The gene calls are TRBV20-1 and TRBJ1-1, with unresolved D. Germline V gene sequence: CDR1 DFQATT, CDR2 SNEGSKA (reference sequence). The CDR3 runs 12 residues. Trimming removed 4 bases at V and 5 bases at J, with 11 bases between. CDR3 DNA: TGCAGTGCTACGTTTCGGGTTACTGAAGCTTTCTTT. This sequence encodes CSATFRVTEAFF.

This clonotype occurred many times. This rearrangement joins TRBV20-1 to TRBJ1-2; possibly TRBD1 for D (5 bases). The CDR3 extends over 13 amino acids. V lost 3 bases to trimming and J lost 1 base, with 9 bases between them. The germline gives CDR1 DFQATT, CDR2 SNEGSKA (reference sequence). As DNA, the CDR3 is TGCAGTGCTAGGAGGGGCGGTAACTATGGCTACACCTTC. It specifies CSARRGGNYGYTF.

This clonotype was picked up a small number of times. The chain joins TRBV19 to TRBJ2-7; D not resolved. Germline CDR1 LNHDA, CDR2 SQIVND (reference sequence). V lost 5 bases, J lost 1 base, and 9 bases lay in between. The CDR3 has 13 residues. CDR3 residues: CASSFSRSYEQYF. CDR3 DNA: TGTGCCAGTAGTTTCTCAAGGTCCTACGAGCAGTACTTC.

This clonotype was picked up many times. The chain recombines TRBV29-1 with TRBJ1-2, with 7 bases lining up with TRBD1. CDR1 and CDR2 (germline): SQVTM, ANQGSEA. This CDR3 region has 10 residues. J gave up 8 bases and V 6 bases, and 3 bases lay outside the gene matches. The CDR3 coding sequence is TGCAGCGTCGGGACAGCCGGCTACACCTTC. Translating gives CSVGTAGYTF.

The chain uses TRBV10-3 and TRBJ2-7; D remains unclear. The CDR3 is 12 amino acids. Germline CDR1 and CDR2: ENHRY and SYGVKD. V was cut by 6 bases and J by 4 bases, with 10 bases left in between. CDR3 in amino acids: CAISPLGYEQYF. In DNA, the CDR3 is TGTGCCATCAGCCCCCTTGGGTACGAGCAGTACTTC.

This chain links TRBV9 with TRBJ2-3; TRBD1 is a possible D gene (6 bases). V dropped 3 bases and J dropped 3 bases, with 11 bases sitting between them. The CDR3 runs 14 residues. Germline CDR1 is SGDLS and CDR2 is YYNGEE. CDR3 protein: CASSARTGTDTQYF. CDR3 bases: TGTGCCAGCAGCGCGCGCACAGGGACAGATACGCAGTATTTT.

This clonotype has only a few counts. The chain links TRBV20-1 to TRBJ2-4; 9 positions match TRBD2. Germline trimming cut 2 bases from V and 1 base from J; bases unmatched to any gene: 3. CDR3 length: 15 amino acids. Germline values: CDR1 DFQATT, CDR2 SNEGSKA (reference sequence). DNA for the CDR3: TGCAGTGCTAGACTAGCGGGGAGGGCCAAAAACATTCAGTACTTC. It specifies CSARLAGRAKNIQYF.

This clonotype was detected only a few times. This chain's CDR3 is CASSLGGFVYEQYF. Written as DNA, the CDR3 is TGTGCCAGCAGCTTAGGGGGGTTTGTTTACGAGCAGTACTTC. V usage is TRBV7-2 and J usage is TRBJ2-7, with D perhaps given as TRBD1 or TRBD2 (5 bases each). The V end was cut by 1 base, the J end by 4 bases, with 11 bases between. The CDR3 has 14 amino acids. Germline assignment: CDR1 SGHTA and CDR2 FQGNSA.

This clonotype was detected a few times. CDR3 DNA: TGCGCCATCCGGGACGGAGACACCGGGGAGCTGTTTTTT. As protein: CAIRDGDTGELFF. V is TRBV5-1 and J is TRBJ2-2, with D perhaps matching TRBD1 or TRBD2 (5 bases each). CDR3 length: 13 residues. Germline values: CDR1 SGHRS, CDR2 YFSETQ. With 9 bases removed from V and 3 bases from J, the gap between germline ends came to 12 bases.

V is TRBV7-2 and J is TRBJ2-5; possible D gene TRBD2, 6 bases. CDR3 size: 13 residues. V lost 4 bases to trimming and J lost 4 bases, with 10 bases between them. Germline-derived CDR1 and CDR2 are SGHTA and FQGNSA. CDR3: CASSWQGGETQYF. Here the CDR3 DNA reads TGTGCCAGCAGCTGGCAGGGAGGAGAGACCCAGTACTTC.

This clonotype was counted a few times. The CDR3 nucleotides are TGCGCCAGCAGCCTTGGACAGCAGGATTCCTATGGCTACACCTTC. Amino acids: CASSLGQQDSYGYTF. The J gene is TRBJ1-2, the V gene TRBV4-1; D might be TRBD1 (6 bases). The CDR3 consists of 15 residues. Germline loops: CDR1 MGHRA, CDR2 YSYEKL. Trimming took off 4 bases at V and 4 bases at J, with 16 bases between the two ends.

This clonotype was counted many times. The V and J genes are TRBV24-1 and TRBJ1-5; D is possibly TRBD1 (5 bases). The CDR3 is 15 residues long. With 3 bases removed from V and 4 bases from J, the gap between germline ends came to 12 bases. CDR1 is KGHDR, CDR2 SFDVKD, per germline. The CDR3, as DNA: TGTGCCACCAGTGATGGGGGATCCGCAAATCAGCCCCAGCATTTT. It codes for CATSDGGSANQPQHF.

Comment on this clonotype: One junction end disagrees with the germline gene, perhaps due to a read error. The chain employs TRBV28 and TRBJ2-7, with TRBD1 matching over 8 bases. This CDR3 region has 14 residues. CDR1 MDHEN and CDR2 SYDVKM come from the germline V gene. CDR3 sequence: CASSSPFPGTGFHF. The CDR3 DNA reads as TGTGCCAGCAGTTCCCCCTTCCCCGGGACAGGCTTTCACTTC. The whole variable domain, filled in from reference TRBV28 and TRBJ2-7, reads DVKVTQSSRYLVKRTGEKVFLECVQDMDHENMFWYRQDPGLGLRLIYFSYDVKMKEKGDIPEGYSVSREKKERFSLILESASTNQTSMYLCASSSPFPGTGFHFGPGTRLTVT.

This chain uses TRBV5-5 with TRBJ2-3; 9 bases align to TRBD2. V shed 1 base, J shed 3 bases, and the junction held 9 bases outside the gene matches. The CDR3 is made up of 17 amino acids. Germline values: CDR1 SGHKS, CDR2 YYEKEE (reference sequence). CDR3 protein: CASSLRIGAGGTDTQYF. The CDR3 DNA sequence: TGTGCCAGCAGCTTGAGGATTGGAGCGGGGGGAACAGATACGCAGTATTTT.

The J gene is TRBJ1-2, the V gene TRBV28; D might be TRBD1 (5 bases). CDR1 is MDHEN, CDR2 SYDVKM, per germline. V lost 10 bases to trimming and J lost 7 bases, with 10 bases between them. The CDR3 runs 10 residues. The CDR3 here is CATLGGGYTF. In nucleotides, the CDR3 is TGTGCCACCCTCGGGGGTGGCTACACCTTC.